This TCR beta chain was sequenced during a study of control samples from healthy donors and cancer patients. The germline V gene has CDR1 ENHRY and CDR2 SYGVKD. This CDR3 region has 14 residues. V shed 6 bases, J shed 5 bases, and the junction held 7 bases outside the gene matches. The assay was immunoSEQ multiplex PCR, and TCRdb's table has in-frame clones only and misses some. The top ten clones hold under 40% of a sample with 110,000 or so clones, 80% to 90% of them seen once. The chain carries TRBV10-3 and TRBJ2-7; TRBD1 aligns across 10 bases. The receptor was derived from a man aged 50 to 59 in good health. Sequencing was performed on blood. The CDR3 nucleotides are TGTGCCATCAGGCACCGGGACAGGGGCCACGAGCAGTACTTC. It translates to CAIRHRDRGHEQYF.